This T cell receptor beta chain was observed in a study of cytomegalovirus exposure and HLA in healthy donors. Amplification used 60 Vbeta primers and 13 Jbeta primers. Study processing details: Among the unique TCR beta chains that a later analysis counted, about 84 million in all, 10 million to 11 million were shared. Assay used: immunoSEQ multiplex PCR; TCRdb lists only in-frame clones, some missing. Clone size and V and J calls were adopted from that table, with D and trimming inferred from the DNA. The repertoire holds 100,000 to 150,000 clones, with 77% as singletons. The CDR3 is made up of 16 amino acids. V shed 8 bases, J shed 6 bases, and the junction held 15 bases outside the gene matches. The V gene's germline CDR1 is MDHEN and CDR2 SYDVKM.

This clonotype was sampled from a male donor in good health and CMV-seropositive. The chain carries TRBV28 and TRBJ2-1, with 8 bases identical to TRBD1. The source material was PBMCs. CDR3: CASFRSGQGFINEQFF. The CDR3 region has the DNA TGTGCCAGCTTTAGGAGCGGACAGGGTTTTATCAATGAGCAGTTCTTC. Combining the CDR3 with reference TRBV28 and TRBJ2-1 gives the whole variable domain DVKVTQSSRYLVKRTGEKVFLECVQDMDHENMFWYRQDPGLGLRLIYFSYDVKMKEKGDIPEGYSVSREKKERFSLILESASTNQTSMYLCASFRSGQGFINEQFFGPGTRLTVL.